The 14 T cell receptor beta chains below come from one sample, sequenced in a study of post-analysis software for immune sequencing data. The TCR beta cDNA libraries contained unique molecular identifiers. TCRdb reprocessed the PCR reads with MiXCR, giving one entry per CDR3 protein. The repertoire includes hundreds of thousands of distinct CDR3 sequences, roughly 30% of them detected once, and around 0.6% sits in the top ten. No antigens are known for them. Findings and caveats of the study: Roughly 5 TRBV segments (TRBV5-6, TRBV5-1 and TRBV20-1 among them) occurred more frequently in patients than in controls.

Sequencing was done on a sample of blood. Receptors originate from a girl aged 10-17 years with multiple sclerosis.

With regard to this clonotype: A much larger clone lies a single base off, so this may be a read error. The rearrangement links TRBV29-1 to TRBJ2-7, with 7 bases lining up with TRBD1. V shed 7 bases and J 2 bases; nucleotides not matched to a gene: 8. Germline V gene sequence: CDR1 SQVTM, CDR2 ANQGSEA. CDR3 length: 13 residues. The CDR3 region has the DNA TGCAGCGCCACGACAGGGCAAACCTACGAGCAGTACTTC. Translated, it gives CSATTGQTYEQYF.

The CDR3 here is CASSQDGTTDTQYF. CDR3 nucleotide sequence: TGCGCCAGCAGCCAAGATGGTACCACAGATACGCAGTATTTT. This chain links TRBV4-3 with TRBJ2-3; D gene uncertain. The CDR3 totals 14 residues. Germline lookup yields CDR1 LGHNA and CDR2 YSLEER. The V end lost 0 bases, the J end lost 2 bases, and 6 bases lay between the germline ends.

The V gene is TRBV4-2, the J gene TRBJ2-5, with TRBD1 identical over 11 bases. The CDR3 spans 15 residues. The junction had 2 bases not matched to a gene; V was cut back by 0 bases and J by 5 bases. Germline V gene sequence: CDR1 LGHNA, CDR2 YNFKEQ. The CDR3 region has the DNA TGTGCCAGCAGCCAAGAGGACAGGGGGCGGGAGACCCAGTACTTC. It is translated as CASSQEDRGRETQYF.

V is TRBV6-2 or TRBV6-3 and J is TRBJ1-2; no firm D call. From germline, CDR1 is MNHEY and CDR2 SVGEGT. The CDR3 extends over 12 amino acids. The V end lost 0 bases, the J end lost 8 bases, and 7 bases lay between the germline ends. CDR3 loop: CASSYSLLGYTF. The DNA for the CDR3 is TGTGCCAGCAGTTACTCGCTTCTGGGCTACACCTTC.

The CDR3 bases are TGTGCCATCACCCGGGACCGTGACACCGGGGAGCTGTTTTTT. Encoded protein: CAITRDRDTGELFF. The gene calls are TRBV10-3 and TRBJ2-2; the D call may be TRBD1 or TRBD2 (5 bases each). V lost 7 bases and J lost 3, with 12 bases in between. This CDR3 region has 14 residues. Looked up from germline, CDR1 is ENHRY and CDR2 is SYGVKD.

The chain carries TRBV29-1 and TRBJ2-5; TRBD1 agrees at 9 bases. This CDR3 contains 14 residues. After removal of 2 bases from V and 7 bases from J, the junction contained 8 bases not matched to a gene. Per the germline V gene, CDR1 is SQVTM and CDR2 is ANQGSEA. The DNA of the CDR3 is TGCAGCGTTGAACTGGGACAGGGAGGGCCGACCCAGTACTTC. This gives the protein CSVELGQGGPTQYF. Filled out from reference TRBV29-1 and TRBJ2-5, the complete variable domain reads SAVISQKPSRDICQRGTSLTIQCQVDSQVTMMFWYRQQPGQSLTLIATANQGSEATYESGFVIDKFPISRPNLTFSTLTVSNMSPEDSSIYLCSVELGQGGPTQYFGPGTRLLVL.

The V call is TRBV7-2, the J call TRBJ2-5; 8 bases are a match to TRBD1. The CDR3 loop spans 17 amino acids. CDR1 is SGHTA, CDR2 FQGNSA, per germline. V shed 7 bases and J 3 bases; nucleotides not matched to a gene: 16. CDR3 in DNA: TGTGCCAGCACCAAACGGGGCCTCCGGGACAGGAAAGAGACCCAGTACTTC. Protein product: CASTKRGLRDRKETQYF.

This chain joins TRBV29-1 and TRBJ2-1; D is ambiguous. The CDR3 is 11 residues long. Germline-derived CDR1 and CDR2 are SQVTM and ANQGSEA. Trimming pared 1 base from V and 6 bases from J, leaving 4 bases between. The CDR3 sequence is CSVEGVNEQFF. The CDR3 DNA reads as TGCAGCGTTGAAGGGGTCAATGAGCAGTTCTTC.

This clonotype appeared many times. The chain recombines TRBV20-1 with TRBJ2-3, with D unclear. Germline V gene data show CDR1 as DFQATT and CDR2 as SNEGSKA (reference sequence). The V gene lost 3 bases and the J gene lost 5 bases, with 12 bases spanning the gap. The CDR3 contains 13 residues. The CDR3 nucleotides read TGCAGTGCTAGTCGTGACTCCCTAGATACGCAGTATTTT. This codes for CSASRDSLDTQYF.

This clonotype has only a few counts. The chain recombines TRBV7-9 with TRBJ2-1; 11 bases map to TRBD2. J was trimmed by 8 bases and V by 5 bases; bases with no gene match: 8. The CDR3 contains 15 residues. CDR1 is SEHNR, CDR2 FQNEAQ, per germline (reference sequence). The CDR3 reads CASSPGTSGSDEQFF. Written as DNA, the CDR3 is TGTGCCAGCAGCCCCGGGACTAGCGGCAGTGATGAGCAGTTCTTC.

The genes are TRBV7-2 and TRBJ2-7; 8 bases agree with TRBD1. V was clipped by 0 bases and J by 2 bases; unmatched bases: 3. This CDR3 is 15 amino acids long. Germline V lookup: CDR1 SGHTA, CDR2 FQGNSA. The CDR3 DNA reads as TGTGCCAGCAGCTTAGCGGGACAGGAGACCTACGAGCAGTACTTC. Encoded protein: CASSLAGQETYEQYF.

This chain connects TRBV4-3 to TRBJ2-7, with D possibly matching TRBD1 (5 bases). This CDR3 comprises 15 residues. V shed 3 bases and J shed 0 bases, with 12 bases lying between them. Germline V gives CDR1 LGHNA, CDR2 YSLEER. The CDR3 loop reads CASSQGYRSSYEQYF. The CDR3, as DNA: TGCGCCAGCAGCCAGGGGTACAGGAGCTCCTACGAGCAGTACTTC.

This clonotype was detected a few times. The chain uses TRBV10-1 and TRBJ2-1, with D hard to call. The CDR3 has 17 residues. V was cut by 4 bases and J by 1 base, with 17 bases left in between. From germline, CDR1 is WNHNN and CDR2 SYGVQD (reference sequence). The CDR3 sequence: CASSARLTGHSYNEQFF. The CDR3 nucleotides are TGCGCCAGCAGTGCTCGCCTCACCGGGCATTCCTACAATGAGCAGTTCTTC.

This clonotype has a handful of counts. The chain employs TRBV20-1 and TRBJ2-1, with D possibly being TRBD1 or TRBD2 (5 bases each). V shed 0 bases and J shed 10 bases, with 19 bases lying between them. The CDR3 runs to 15 residues. CDR1 DFQATT and CDR2 SNEGSKA come from the germline V gene (reference sequence). CDR3 loop: CSARDLALLWGEQFF. CDR3 nucleotides: TGCAGTGCTAGAGATCTAGCTCTATTGTGGGGGGAGCAGTTCTTC.